This TCR beta chain comes out of a study of T cell repertoires in aging, cancer and after chemotherapy (dated by TCRdb to between 2018 and 2021). Some background on the complete study: Donors spanned six age groups from 30 or younger to 70 or older, with at least three individuals per group. The study profiled peripheral blood TCR beta repertoires from healthy donors and cancer patients to examine immunoaging and T cell reconstitution after chemotherapy. In the solid tumor group, the paired samples taken before and after chemotherapy came from brain tumor (glioblastoma) patients given temozolomide-based therapy. The complete dataset included around 9 million TCR reads. The cohort comprised 200 to 250 cancer patients, more than 90 with hematological and approximately 120 with solid cancers, plus 95 healthy donors as a reference group.

Rearranged TRB sequences spanning V, D and J segments were amplified in a multiplex touch-down PCR with a mixed TRB-A/B primer pool. Illumina adapters and sample indices were attached to the amplicons through two consecutive PCR reactions run with Phusion HS II polymerase. Amplicons were gel-purified using the NucleoSpin Gel and PCR Clean-up kit and were subsequently checked with Qubit and an Agilent 2100 Bioanalyzer. The libraries were sequenced on an Illumina MiSeq with 600-cycle, single-indexed, paired-end runs. The original methods were these. MiXCR versions 2.12 and 3.0.5 were used to process TRB sequences. A clone was defined as each unique CDR3 nucleotide sequence, and only productive sequences supported by at least two reads were kept. The repertoire metrics were Shannon diversity, evenness, clonality (defined as one minus evenness), and alpha-parameterized diversity profiles covering alpha 0 to 5. The IGoR algorithm was used to calculate generation probabilities for clones in the paired samples taken before and after chemotherapy. Through fastp at Q25 and MiXCR, TCRdb rebuilt clones from the public reads, retaining in-frame beta chains. A single entry per CDR3 protein holds the most common genes and DNA from its merged rows. TCRdb, rather than the study authors, made the V and J calls. This sample is represented by over 1,500 distinct CDR3 sequences; approximately 25% of them were singletons. The ten top clones hold roughly a fifth of the sample.

This clonotype was detected a few times. There is no known antigen for this receptor. No base-level quality is on record; no much larger clone is a single base apart. From a lookup of the germline V gene, CDR1 and CDR2 are MNHEY and SVGAGI. Clipping removes 5 bases from V and 3 bases from J, with 12 as the unmatched junction base count. Including cysteine and phenylalanine, the CDR3 has 17 amino acids. Just the 51-base CDR3 DNA is kept, in frame starting at base 1. TCR beta rearrangements were amplified from genomic DNA extracted from peripheral blood rather than from sorted cells or RNA. Overall results and qualifications from the work: Untreated patients with hematological or solid cancers showed significantly lower blood TCR diversity and higher clonality than age-matched healthy donors. In both cancer cohorts, the median generation probability rose over the chemotherapy interval, which suggests that the repertoire was reconstituted through rebound thymic output. According to the authors, the repertoire data do not allow conclusions to be drawn about immunological memory after chemotherapy. In healthy donors, the decline in TCR diversity with age was mainly explained by loss of richness, whereas in cancer patients loss of evenness was also found to contribute.

This sequence originates from a human donor with a solid tumor. The sequence joins TRBV6-5 to TRBJ1-4, with 7 central nucleotides matching TRBD1. The sample taken for sequencing was blood. For the CDR3, the sequence is CASSEDGGGMANEKLFF. Here is the DNA: TGTGCCAGCAGTGAAGATGGAGGGGGCATGGCTAATGAAAAACTGTTTTTT.